The 28 T cell receptor beta chains listed next were all sequenced from one sample in a study of cytomegalovirus exposure and HLA in healthy donors. The study ran its PCR with 60 Vbeta and 13 Jbeta primers. Some clones are missing from TCRdb's copy, which holds only in-frame ones; the method was immunoSEQ multiplex PCR. The sample yields 100,000 to 150,000 clones, 75% to 90% seen once. Sequencing was done on a sample of PBMCs. The receptors come from a man aged 30-40 years in good health and CMV-seronegative.

This chain links TRBV27 with TRBJ1-6; 9 bases are a match to TRBD1. Germline values: CDR1 MNHEY, CDR2 SMNVEV (reference sequence). The CDR3 sequence is 19 residues long. V shed 2 bases, J shed 0 bases, and the junction held 8 bases outside the gene matches. Written as DNA, the CDR3 is TGTGCCAGCAGTTTACTAACAGGGGGCCATAGCTCCTATAATTCACCCCTCCACTTT. The encoded protein is CASSLLTGGHSSYNSPLHF.

This chain uses TRBV6-5 with TRBJ2-3; 7 nucleotides align to TRBD2. Germline CDR1 reads MNHEY; CDR2 reads SVGAGI. Unmatched junction bases numbered 8, after V lost 0 bases and J lost 5 bases. The CDR3 extends over 16 amino acids. The CDR3 region is CASSYSSGTGGDTQYF. The CDR3, as DNA: TGTGCCAGCAGTTACTCGTCGGGAACGGGGGGAGATACGCAGTATTTT.

V is TRBV2 and J is TRBJ2-5, with a tentative D call TRBD1 (5 bases). Trimming removed 6 bases at V and 8 bases at J, with 7 bases between. This CDR3 comprises 10 residues. Germline V gives CDR1 SNHLY, CDR2 FYNNEI. In DNA, the CDR3 is TGTGCCAGCAGACAGGACACCCAGTACTTC. It translates to CASRQDTQYF.

The CDR3 bases are TGTGCCAGCAGCTCGGACTTTTCAGATACGCAGTATTTT. Translation gives CASSSDFSDTQYF. The V gene is TRBV11-3, the J gene TRBJ2-3; tentatively, D is TRBD2 (5 bases). The V end was cut by 4 bases, the J end by 4 bases, with 9 bases between. This CDR3 spans 13 amino acids. CDR1 and CDR2 (germline): SGHNT, YENEEA. Looking up the rest from reference TRBV11-3 and TRBJ2-3 gives the full variable domain: EAGVVQSPRYKIIEKKQPVAFWCNPISGHNTLYWYLQNLGQGPELLIRYENEEAVDDSQLPKDRFSAERLKGVDSTLKIQPAELGDSAVYLCASSSDFSDTQYFGPGTRLTVL.

The rearrangement joins TRBV5-1 to TRBJ1-1; the D is unclear. The germline gives CDR1 SGHRS, CDR2 YFSETQ. This CDR3 is built from 15 residues. The ends were cut back, 4 bases at V and 5 bases at J, with 18 bases in the middle. CDR3 sequence (DNA): TGCGCCAGCAGCCCCTCCGGGTCCCTGTTAACTGAAGCTTTCTTT. Protein product: CASSPSGSLLTEAFF.

This clone was counted once. The rearrangement uses TRBV9 and TRBJ1-2; no definite D call. Germline CDR1 SGDLS, CDR2 YYNGEE. CDR3 size: 14 residues. V lost 0 bases and J lost 6, with 12 bases in between. CDR3 bases: TGTGCCAGCAGCGTAGCTACCCCCCGTGATGGCTACACCTTC. Its protein product is CASSVATPRDGYTF.

V usage is TRBV10-3 and J usage is TRBJ2-2; 9 positions agree with TRBD1. CDR3 length equals 13 residues. In germline, CDR1 is ENHRY, CDR2 SYGVKD. CDR3 sequence: CGVQGARTGELFF. The CDR3 region has the DNA TGTGGGGTACAGGGGGCGCGCACCGGGGAGCTGTTTTTT.

The CDR3 nucleotides read TGTGCCAGCAGCTCACGAGGGGGGGTAGAATATGATGAGCAGTTCTTC. Its translation: CASSSRGGVEYDEQFF. The chain combines TRBV7-6 with TRBJ2-1, with D perhaps TRBD2 (7 bases). V was trimmed by 4 bases and J by 8 bases, leaving 21 bases between them. The CDR3 totals 16 residues. The germline V gene has CDR1 SGHVS and CDR2 FNYEAQ.

The chain couples TRBV2 to TRBJ2-7; 9 positions match TRBD1. Germline CDR1 reads SNHLY; CDR2 reads FYNNEI. The CDR3 is 17 residues long. The junction had 11 bases not matched to a gene; V was cut back by 0 bases and J by 5 bases. The DNA for the CDR3 is TGTGCCAGCAGTGAAGCGAGTGGGACAGGGCAGATCCACGAGCAGTACTTC. It translates to CASSEASGTGQIHEQYF.

V is TRBV6-4 and J is TRBJ2-3, with D unresolved. Germline CDR1 is MRHNA and CDR2 is SNTAGT. This CDR3 is 15 amino acids long. V was trimmed by 0 bases and J by 2 bases, leaving 9 bases between them. This chain's CDR3 is CASSDSSVNTDTQYF. The CDR3, as DNA: TGTGCCAGCAGTGACTCCTCAGTCAACACAGATACGCAGTATTTT.

This clone has just one count. The chain uses TRBV6-5 and TRBJ1-5, with D perhaps matching TRBD1 (6 bases). This CDR3 is 14 amino acids long. In germline, CDR1 is MNHEY, CDR2 SVGAGI. V gave up 4 bases and J gave up 4 bases, with 11 bases separating them. CDR3 DNA: TGTGCCAGCAGTTTCACAGGGAATAATCAGCCCCAGCATTTT. The encoded protein is CASSFTGNNQPQHF.

The chain has TRBV5-5 and TRBJ2-2; 7 bases line up with TRBD1. The CDR3 is 15 residues long. CDR1 SGHKS and CDR2 YYEKEE come from the germline V gene (reference sequence). After removal of 1 base from V and 4 bases from J, the junction contained 4 bases not matched to a gene. CDR3 nucleotides: TGTGCCAGCAGCTTGTCGACAGGGTTCACCGGGGAGCTGTTTTTT. Translating it yields CASSLSTGFTGELFF. Drawing the rest from reference TRBV5-5 and TRBJ2-2, the complete variable domain is DAGVTQSPTHLIKTRGQQVTLRCSPISGHKSVSWYQQVLGQGPQFIFQYYEKEERGRGNFPDRFSARQFPNYSSELNVNALLLGDSALYLCASSLSTGFTGELFFGEGSRLTVL.

The gene calls are TRBV15 and TRBJ1-1, with TRBD1 as a possible D gene (5 bases). The CDR3 has 13 amino acids. V lost 9 bases to trimming and J lost 0 bases, with 11 bases between them. CDR1 is LNHNV and CDR2 is YYDKDF in the germline V gene (reference sequence). The CDR3: CATGDSLNTEAFF. CDR3 DNA sequence: TGTGCCACAGGTGACAGCCTGAACACTGAAGCTTTCTTT.

The chain links TRBV10-3 to TRBJ2-5, with D uncertain. The CDR3 has 15 amino acids. Trimming took 1 base from V and 2 from J, leaving 11 bases between them. Germline CDR1 ENHRY, CDR2 SYGVKD. CDR3 bases: TGTGCCATCAGTGAGTTAGACTCCTCTCAAGAGACCCAGTACTTC. Translation gives CAISELDSSQETQYF.

This clone was counted a few times. V is TRBV30 and J is TRBJ1-4; 9 nucleotides align to TRBD1. The CDR3 is 13 residues long. The V gene end was trimmed by 4 bases and the J gene end by 8 bases; junction bases not matched to a gene: 5. Germline V gives CDR1 GTSNPN, CDR2 SVGIG (reference sequence). CDR3 nucleotides: TGTGCCTGGACTAGACAGGGGGAAGAAAAACTGTTTTTT. Its protein product is CAWTRQGEEKLFF.

CDR3 sequence: CASKDRNSGANVLTF. The DNA for the CDR3 is TGTGCCAGCAAGGACAGAAACTCTGGGGCCAACGTCCTGACTTTC. V is TRBV2 and J is TRBJ2-6, with TRBD1 as a possible D gene (6 bases). Per germline, CDR1 SNHLY and CDR2 FYNNEI. The CDR3 has 15 amino acids. V dropped 7 bases and J dropped 0 bases, with 10 bases sitting between them.

The chain employs TRBV21-1 and TRBJ2-3; TRBD2, the table's D call, lacks a check against the DNA. TRBV21-1 counts as a pseudogene. The CDR3 has 17 amino acids. DNA of the CDR3: TGTGCCAGCAGCCGATCGACTAGCGGGGACGGAACAGATACGCAGTATTTT. Amino acid sequence: CASSRSTSGDGTDTQYF.

This clone showed up just a few times. This chain connects TRBV7-8 to TRBJ2-7; D not resolved. Germline V CDR1 and CDR2: SGHVS, FQNEAQ. This CDR3 spans 14 amino acids. Trimming took off 4 bases at V and 4 bases at J, with 14 bases between the two ends. The CDR3 nucleotides are TGTGCCAGCAGCTCAGTAGCTCTCGGATACGAGCAGTACTTC. Encoded protein: CASSSVALGYEQYF.

The chain carries TRBV28 and TRBJ1-2; possibly TRBD1 for D (6 bases). There are 14 residues in the CDR3. The germline V gene has CDR1 MDHEN and CDR2 SYDVKM. V was shortened by 6 bases and J by 8 bases, with 19 bases between the two germline ends. For the CDR3, the DNA is TGTGCCAGCAGCCTCAACGGGCAGGGGTTAGGCTACACCTTC. Translating gives CASSLNGQGLGYTF.

This chain joins TRBV7-9 and TRBJ2-1, with 8 nucleotides matching TRBD1. J gave up 1 base and V 5 bases, and 10 bases lay outside the gene matches. This CDR3 spans 17 amino acids. The germline V gene encodes CDR1 SEHNR and CDR2 FQNEAQ (reference sequence). The CDR3 DNA is TGTGCCAGCAGCCTACCCGGCAGACAGGGGTCCTACAATGAGCAGTTCTTC. Translation: CASSLPGRQGSYNEQFF.

There are a few counts of this clone. J is TRBJ1-4 and V is TRBV9; D unclear. This CDR3 is 15 amino acids long. The V end was cut by 0 bases, the J end by 8 bases, with 14 bases between. The germline gives CDR1 SGDLS, CDR2 YYNGEE. The CDR3 reads CASSVAGSPREKLFF. Here the CDR3 DNA reads TGTGCCAGCAGCGTAGCTGGCTCGCCTAGGGAAAAACTGTTTTTT.

The table lists this clone with a few counts. The V gene is TRBV7-9, the J gene TRBJ2-1; D possibly corresponds to TRBD1 (6 bases). CDR1 and CDR2 (germline): SEHNR, FQNEAQ (reference sequence). The CDR3 has 13 residues. The V end was cut by 5 bases, the J end by 7 bases, with 12 bases between. The CDR3 nucleotides are TGTGCCAGCAGCCCGTGGACAGTTAATGAGCAGTTCTTC. Protein: CASSPWTVNEQFF.

CDR3 residues: CASRADNIAGELFF. CDR3 DNA sequence: TGTGCCAGCAGGGCAGACAATATCGCCGGGGAGCTGTTTTTT. This rearrangement joins TRBV6-1 to TRBJ2-2; D gene uncertain. Germline V lookup: CDR1 MNHNS, CDR2 SASEGT. The V end was cut by 6 bases, the J end by 6 bases, with 14 bases between. The CDR3 contains 14 residues.

The V call is TRBV7-7, the J call TRBJ2-2; 7 nucleotides agree with TRBD1. CDR1 and CDR2 (germline): SSHAT, FNYEAQ (reference sequence). Trimming cost V 5 bases and J 5 bases; bases outside gene matches: 2. The CDR3 contains 13 residues. CDR3 loop: CASSPQGTGELFF. In DNA form, the CDR3 reads TGTGCCAGCAGCCCACAGGGGACCGGGGAGCTGTTTTTT. Full variable domain (outside the CDR3, taken from reference TRBV7-7 and TRBJ2-2): GAGVSQSPRYKVTKRGQDVTLRCDPISSHATLYWYQQALGQGPEFLTYFNYEAQPDKSGLPSDRFSAERPEGSISTLTIQRTEQRDSAMYRCASSPQGTGELFFGEGSRLTVL.

This chain links TRBV2 with TRBJ2-1, with TRBD2 identical over 8 bases. This CDR3 spans 15 amino acids. Germline V gene lookup returns CDR1 SNHLY and CDR2 FYNNEI. The V and J ends lost 1 base and 4 bases, in that order; junction bases with no gene match: 3. The CDR3 bases are TGTGCCAGCAGTGAAGGGACTAGCAGATACAATGAGCAGTTCTTC. This codes for CASSEGTSRYNEQFF.

The V and J genes are TRBV25-1 and TRBJ1-2; TRBD1 might be the D (5 bases). Between the trimmed V and J ends, which lost 6 bases and 5 bases, there was a span of 22 bases. Germline CDR1 is MGHDK and CDR2 is SYGVNS. This CDR3 has 16 amino acids. The DNA of the CDR3 is TGTGCCAGCAGCCCCTCGTTTGGGGGGTTAGATTATGGCTACACCTTC. This translates into CASSPSFGGLDYGYTF.

Of note for this clone: A read error may account for a junction end that differs from germline. The rearrangement links TRBV5-1 to TRBJ2-5; D perhaps matches TRBD2 (6 bases). The CDR3 runs 14 residues. Germline lookup yields CDR1 SGHRS and CDR2 YFSETQ. The CDR3: CASSLAVAEETRYF. CDR3 coding DNA: TGCGCCAGCAGCTTGGCCGTAGCGGAAGAGACCCGGTACTTC.

The genes are TRBV27 and TRBJ2-5; D is ambiguous. Germline values: CDR1 MNHEY, CDR2 SMNVEV (reference sequence). Trimming stripped 2 bases from V and 5 bases from J, with 24 bases between. There are 18 residues in the CDR3. CDR3 in amino acids: CASSLGYGRQDIRETQYF. The CDR3 nucleotides read TGTGCCAGCAGTTTAGGCTATGGCAGACAAGATATCCGGGAGACCCAGTACTTC.